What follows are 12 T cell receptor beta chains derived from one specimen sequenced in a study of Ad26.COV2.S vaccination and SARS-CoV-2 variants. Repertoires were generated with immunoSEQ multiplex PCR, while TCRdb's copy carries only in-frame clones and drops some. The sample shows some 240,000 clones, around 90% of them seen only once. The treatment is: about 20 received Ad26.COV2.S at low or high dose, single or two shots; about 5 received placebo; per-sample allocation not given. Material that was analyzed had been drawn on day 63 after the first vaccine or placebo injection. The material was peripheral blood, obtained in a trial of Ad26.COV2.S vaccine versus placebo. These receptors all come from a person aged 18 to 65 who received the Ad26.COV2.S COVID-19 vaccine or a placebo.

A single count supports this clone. This CDR3 reads CARRDPSYEQYV. For the CDR3, the DNA is TGTGCCAGGAGGGACCCAAGCTACGAGCAGTACGTC. This rearrangement joins TRBV6-5 to TRBJ2-7; D could derive from TRBD1 or TRBD2 (5 bases each). This CDR3 spans 12 amino acids. Germline V gives CDR1 MNHEY, CDR2 SVGAGI. V lost 9 bases and J 3 bases, leaving 12 bases between the germline ends.

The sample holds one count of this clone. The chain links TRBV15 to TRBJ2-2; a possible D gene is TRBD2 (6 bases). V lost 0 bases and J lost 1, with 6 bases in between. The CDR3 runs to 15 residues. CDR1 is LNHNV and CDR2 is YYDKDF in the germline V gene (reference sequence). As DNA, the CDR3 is TGTGCCACCAGCAGAGAGACTAGGAACACCGGGGAGCTGTTTTTT. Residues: CATSRETRNTGELFF. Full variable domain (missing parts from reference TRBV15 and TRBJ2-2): DAMVIQNPRYQVTQFGKPVTLSCSQTLNHNVMYWYQQKSSQAPKLLFHYYDKDFNNEADTPDNFQSRRPNTSFCFLDIRSPGLGDTAMYLCATSRETRNTGELFFGEGSRLTVL.

The CDR3 loop is CAWSVLYQGDGYTF. The CDR3 DNA reads TGTGCCTGGAGTGTACTTTACCAAGGGGATGGCTACACCTTC. The V call is TRBV30, the J call TRBJ1-2; perhaps TRBD1 as D (5 bases). Germline V gives CDR1 GTSNPN, CDR2 SVGIG (reference sequence). CDR3 length: 14 residues. V shed 0 bases and J shed 6 bases, with 14 bases lying between them.

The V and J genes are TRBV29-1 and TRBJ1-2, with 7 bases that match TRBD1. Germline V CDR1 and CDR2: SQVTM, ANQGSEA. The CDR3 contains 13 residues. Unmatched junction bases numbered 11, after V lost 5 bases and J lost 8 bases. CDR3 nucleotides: TGCAGCGTTCCCCCAAGGGGGCCCTTCGGCTACACCTTC. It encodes CSVPPRGPFGYTF. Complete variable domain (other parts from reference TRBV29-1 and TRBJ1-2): SAVISQKPSRDICQRGTSLTIQCQVDSQVTMMFWYRQQPGQSLTLIATANQGSEATYESGFVIDKFPISRPNLTFSTLTVSNMSPEDSSIYLCSVPPRGPFGYTFGSGTRLTVV.

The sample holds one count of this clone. The CDR3 DNA reads TGTGCCAGCAGTTGGAGGGGGTACAATGAGCAGTTCTTC. Its protein product is CASSWRGYNEQFF. This chain connects TRBV2 to TRBJ2-1; D could derive from TRBD1 or TRBD2 (6 bases each). The CDR3 is 13 residues long. Germline CDR1 reads SNHLY; CDR2 reads FYNNEI. V shed 5 bases and J shed 4 bases, with 9 bases lying between them.

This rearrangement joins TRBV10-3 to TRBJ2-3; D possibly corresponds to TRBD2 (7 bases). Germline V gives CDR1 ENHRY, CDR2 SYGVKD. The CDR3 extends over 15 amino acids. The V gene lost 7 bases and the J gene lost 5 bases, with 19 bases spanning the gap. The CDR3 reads CAIMGGAQVGDTQYF. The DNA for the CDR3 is TGTGCCATCATGGGGGGGGCCCAGGTGGGAGATACGCAGTATTTT.

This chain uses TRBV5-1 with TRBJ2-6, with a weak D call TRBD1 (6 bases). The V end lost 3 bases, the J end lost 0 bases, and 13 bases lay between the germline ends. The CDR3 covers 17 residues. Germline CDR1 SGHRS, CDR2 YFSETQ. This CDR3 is CASSSQTGSSGANVLTF. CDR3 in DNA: TGCGCCAGCAGCTCGCAGACAGGATCCTCTGGGGCCAACGTCCTGACTTTC.

In nucleotides, the CDR3 is TGTGCCAGCAGTGGTGGTTACAGGGGGGACGGCTACACCTTC. Its translation: CASSGGYRGDGYTF. The chain links TRBV2 to TRBJ1-2, with TRBD1 identical over 8 bases. The ends lost 4 bases at V and 8 bases at J; junction bases unmatched: 9. Germline CDR1 and CDR2: SNHLY and FYNNEI. The CDR3 sequence is 14 residues long.

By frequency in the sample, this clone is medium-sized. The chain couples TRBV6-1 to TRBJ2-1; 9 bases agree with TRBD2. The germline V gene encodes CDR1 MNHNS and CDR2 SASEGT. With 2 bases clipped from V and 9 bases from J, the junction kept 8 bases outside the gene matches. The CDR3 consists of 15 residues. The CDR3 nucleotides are TGTGCCAGCAGTGAACTAGCGGGGCAAAGGGGTGAGCAGTTCTTC. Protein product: CASSELAGQRGEQFF.

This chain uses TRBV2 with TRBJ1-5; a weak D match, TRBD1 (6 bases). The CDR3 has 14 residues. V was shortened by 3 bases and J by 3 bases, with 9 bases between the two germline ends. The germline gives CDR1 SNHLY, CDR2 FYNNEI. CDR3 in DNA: TGTGCCAGCAGTGATGGACAGTTCAATCAGCCCCAGCATTTT. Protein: CASSDGQFNQPQHF.

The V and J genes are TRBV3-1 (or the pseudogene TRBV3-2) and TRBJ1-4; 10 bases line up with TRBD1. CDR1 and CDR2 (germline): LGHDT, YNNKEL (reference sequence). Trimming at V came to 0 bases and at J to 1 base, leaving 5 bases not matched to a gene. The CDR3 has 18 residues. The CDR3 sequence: CASSQDRTGGITNEKLFF. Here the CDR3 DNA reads TGTGCCAGCAGCCAAGACCGGACAGGGGGGATAACTAATGAAAAACTGTTTTTT.

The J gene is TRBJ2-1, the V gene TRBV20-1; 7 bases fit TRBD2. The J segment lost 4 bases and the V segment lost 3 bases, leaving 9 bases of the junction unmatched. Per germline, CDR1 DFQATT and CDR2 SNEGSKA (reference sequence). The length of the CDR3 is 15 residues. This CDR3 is CSASRPGTMYNEQFF. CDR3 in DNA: TGCAGTGCTAGTCGCCCCGGGACTATGTACAATGAGCAGTTCTTC.